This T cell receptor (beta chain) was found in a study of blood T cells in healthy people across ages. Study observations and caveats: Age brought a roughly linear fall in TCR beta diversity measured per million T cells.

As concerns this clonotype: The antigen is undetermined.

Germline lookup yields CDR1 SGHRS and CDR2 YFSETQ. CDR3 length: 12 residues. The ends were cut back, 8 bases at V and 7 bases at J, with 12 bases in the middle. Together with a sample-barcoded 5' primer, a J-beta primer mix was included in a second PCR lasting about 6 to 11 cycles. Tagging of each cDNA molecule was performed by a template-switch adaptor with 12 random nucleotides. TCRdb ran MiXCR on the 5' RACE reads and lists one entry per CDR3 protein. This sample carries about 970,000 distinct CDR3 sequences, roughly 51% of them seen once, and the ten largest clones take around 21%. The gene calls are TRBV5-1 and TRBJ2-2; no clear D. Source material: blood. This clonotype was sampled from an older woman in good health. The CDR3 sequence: CASGGEFGELFF. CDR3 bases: TGCGCCAGTGGTGGAGAGTTCGGGGAGCTGTTTTTT.